This T cell receptor beta chain was found in a study of shared clonotypes between healthy human individuals. Whole-study results and caveats: What naive subsets generally showed was a larger estimated richness than memory subsets showed.

Once extracted for a subset, genomic DNA was divided evenly among several immunoSEQ plates. Produced via immunoSEQ multiplex PCR; TCRdb's table is partial and in-frame only. Of some 2.3 million clones listed, more than 80% are singletons. Adults of Caucasian background living in Nashville, Tennessee made up all donors. Trimming left V 3 bases short and J 2 bases short, with 26 bases between. Germline V gene sequence: CDR1 SGHVS, CDR2 FNYEAQ. This CDR3 has 20 amino acids. In regard to this clone: Its target is unknown.

The V gene is TRBV7-6, the J gene TRBJ1-5; D possibly corresponds to TRBD1 (6 bases). The receptor's source is a man younger than 35 in good health. Some clones in this sample may be carry-over from other donors' samples. The sequenced material came from naive CD4+ T cells from PBMCs. The subset denotes: CD45RA+ positively selected. CDR3 amino acids: CASSLSFLNCGRGGNQPQHF. The CDR3 DNA reads as TGTGCCAGCAGCTTGAGCTTCCTTAACTGCGGCAGGGGCGGCAATCAGCCCCAGCATTTT.